These 10 T cell receptor beta chains originate from one sample sequenced in a study of response to subunit inactivated influenza vaccine. TCRdb re-called the RT-PCR reads with MiXCR, one entry per CDR3 protein. The repertoire holds more than 450,000 distinct CDR3 sequences, with 11% as singletons. The same sample was also used in a study of T cells expressing NK-cell markers. That paper adds: What made the TCR beta cDNA was 5'RACE template switching with UMIs.

The specimen was PBMCs from blood, collected on the day of vaccination. These receptors originate from a man between 50 and 59 years old who received an inactivated influenza vaccine.

The CDR3 sequence is CASSTSGGITDTQYF. In DNA form, the CDR3 reads TGTGCCAGCAGCACTAGCGGGGGGATCACAGATACGCAGTATTTT. This chain uses TRBV7-9 with TRBJ2-3; TRBD2 matches 12 bases. The CDR3 length is 15 residues. V shed 5 bases and J 2 bases; nucleotides not matched to a gene: 2. Germline assignment: CDR1 SEHNR and CDR2 FQNEAQ (reference sequence).

The rearrangement joins TRBV20-1 to TRBJ2-5; 11 bases fit TRBD2. Germline lookup yields CDR1 DFQATT and CDR2 SNEGSKA (reference sequence). The CDR3 length is 14 residues. Germline trimming cut 1 base from V and 4 bases from J; bases unmatched to any gene: 2. The CDR3 DNA follows: TGCAGTGCTAGAGGTCTAGCGGGAGGAGAGACCCAGTACTTC. Its protein product is CSARGLAGGETQYF.

This clonotype was observed at least ten times. This sequence joins TRBV12-3 or TRBV12-4 and TRBJ2-3; a possible D gene is TRBD1 (6 bases). Trimming shortened V by 5 bases and J by 5 bases, and 11 bases separated the two germline ends. The CDR3 extends over 13 amino acids. CDR3 bases: TGTGCCAGCAGTAGGAACAGGGAAGATACGCAGTATTTT. It codes for CASSRNREDTQYF.

This clonotype was observed many times. The genes are TRBV12-3 or TRBV12-4 and TRBJ2-2, with TRBD1 as a possible D gene (6 bases). V dropped 3 bases and J dropped 7 bases, with 9 bases sitting between them. CDR3 length: 13 residues. CDR3 in DNA: TGTGCCAGCAGTTTGGGACAACTCGGGGAGCTGTTTTTT. Translating it yields CASSLGQLGELFF.

This chain links TRBV7-2 with TRBJ2-7, with a weak D call TRBD1 (6 bases). The CDR3 spans 14 residues. The V end was cut by 7 bases, the J end by 5 bases, with 18 bases between. Germline V lookup: CDR1 SGHTA, CDR2 FQGNSA. CDR3 sequence: CASTREQGRNEQYF. The CDR3 bases are TGTGCCAGCACCCGGGAACAGGGCCGAAACGAGCAGTACTTC. Combining the CDR3 with reference TRBV7-2 and TRBJ2-7 gives the whole variable domain GAGVSQSPSNKVTEKGKDVELRCDPISGHTALYWYRQSLGQGLEFLIYFQGNSAPDKSGLPSDRFSAERTGGSVSTLTIQRTQQEDSAVYLCASTREQGRNEQYFGPGTRLTVT.

This clonotype appeared a few times. This chain joins TRBV5-1 and TRBJ2-3; D unresolved. This CDR3 is built from 14 residues. Trimming stripped 0 bases from V and 3 bases from J, with 8 bases between. CDR1 SGHRS and CDR2 YFSETQ come from the germline V gene. CDR3 sequence (DNA): TGCGCCAGCAGCTTGGTTCCTGTGACAGATACGCAGTATTTT. This translates into CASSLVPVTDTQYF.

This clonotype was counted at least ten times. Germline is not matched at one junction end, which may reflect a read error. The genes are TRBV4-2 and TRBJ2-3; unclear D gene. Germline V gene lookup returns CDR1 LGHNA and CDR2 YNFKEQ. The length of the CDR3 is 16 residues. CDR3 DNA: TGCGCCAGCAGCCAAGACTGGCTGACTAGCACAGATACGCAGTATTTT. Its translation: CASSQDWLTSTDTQYF.

This clonotype occurred a few times. The chain is built from TRBV14 and TRBJ2-7, with D uncertain. The CDR3 is 15 residues long. The germline gives CDR1 SGHDN, CDR2 FVKESK. Trimming removed 0 bases at V and 4 bases at J, with 13 bases between. CDR3 bases: TGTGCCAGCAGCCAAGACTGGGGAAGGCGGTACGAGCAGTACTTC. Translation: CASSQDWGRRYEQYF.

This clonotype has a handful of counts. This chain links TRBV30 with TRBJ2-1; unclear D gene. Trimming left V 0 bases short and J 5 bases short, with 8 bases between. The CDR3 is made up of 13 amino acids. The germline gives CDR1 GTSNPN, CDR2 SVGIG (reference sequence). The CDR3 DNA reads TGTGCCTGGAGTGTTCGTTGGGACAATGAGCAGTTCTTC. Amino acid sequence: CAWSVRWDNEQFF.

This clonotype was picked up a small number of times. The gene calls are TRBV5-1 and TRBJ1-2; 7 bases line up with TRBD1. The germline V gene encodes CDR1 SGHRS and CDR2 YFSETQ. Unmatched junction bases numbered 5, after V lost 0 bases and J lost 6 bases. The CDR3 contains 14 residues. CDR3 loop: CASSLGSRGDGYTF. CDR3 sequence (DNA): TGCGCCAGCAGCTTGGGGTCCAGGGGGGATGGCTACACCTTC.